The T cell receptor (beta chain) under discussion was sequenced for a study of T cells in localized non-small cell lung cancer. Clones were sequenced by immunoSEQ multiplex PCR, and TCRdb holds only the in-frame ones, with some missing. The table has about 41,000 clones, approximately 90% seen once. This clone was counted a single time. Its antigen is not known. Whole-study findings and limits: Greater T cell density in blood accompanied longer overall survival. Because only a single region of the tumor was sequenced, heterogeneity remains possible. In adjacent lung, a median roughly 53 of the top 100 tumor clones were found. Uninvolved adjacent lung showed higher T cell clonality than tumor.

The CDR3 is 16 amino acids. Trimming pared 7 bases from V and 5 bases from J, leaving 21 bases between. This clonotype was obtained from a woman aged 18-49 years with stage III lung adenocarcinoma. The sample here was peripheral blood, taken before any cancer treatment. This rearrangement joins TRBV23-1 to TRBJ2-1; tentative D call: TRBD2 (5 bases). TRBV23-1 is annotated as an ORF whose role is uncertain. The chain's CDR3 is CASTPRRQSGNNEQFF. The DNA for the CDR3 is TGCGCCAGCACCCCCCGGCGGCAATCGGGAAACAATGAGCAGTTCTTC.